A selection of T cell receptor beta chains follows, all from one sample in a study of neoadjuvant anti-PD-1 for oral cavity cancer. Clones were read by immunoSEQ multiplex PCR, and TCRdb kept only the in-frame ones, dropping some. The sample lists around 7,200 clones, 50% to 70% occurring once. The sample was tumor tissue, taken before nivolumab (anti-PD-1) treatment. Source of these receptors: a person between 35 and 79 years old with oral cavity squamous cell carcinoma. The CDR3 runs from the conserved cysteine through the conserved F or W. A D gene is named only where the DNA matches it firmly. Size is stated for part of the rows, as once, few or many counts, or as a class when the clone is expanded.

>NA|TRBV29-1|NA|TRBJ2-7
CSVVGGSYEQYF
TGCAGCGTTGTCGGGGGTTCCTACGAGCAGTACTTC
>NA|TRBV19|TRBD1|TRBJ1-6
CASSIATGTANNSPLHF
TGTGCCAGTAGTATAGCTACTGGGACAGCCAATAATTCACCCCTCCACTTT
>NA|TRBV7-9|NA|TRBJ2-3
CASSLPGRGEQDTQYF
TGTGCCAGCAGCCTCCCGGGGCGGGGCGAGCAAGATACGCAGTATTTT
>few|TRBV5-1|NA|TRBJ1-1
CASRRESTEAFF
TGCGCCAGCCGACGCGAGTCCACTGAAGCTTTCTTT
>few|TRBV2|NA|TRBJ1-5
CASSEGGLSNQPQHF
TGTGCCAGCAGTGAAGGGGGACTTAGCAATCAGCCCCAGCATTTT
>once|TRBV19|NA|TRBJ2-2
CASSPLSGELFF
TGTGCCAGTAGTCCCTTGTCCGGGGAGCTGTTTTTT
>NA|TRBV7-7|NA|TRBJ2-1
CASSLGGYGVDEQFF
TGTGCCAGCAGCTTAGGGGGGTACGGCGTCGATGAGCAGTTCTTC
>few|TRBV7-9|TRBD2|TRBJ2-1
CASSSPGLAHNEQFF
TGTGCCAGCAGTTCTCCGGGACTAGCCCACAATGAGCAGTTCTTC
>few|TRBV25-1|NA|TRBJ1-1
CASSRNRRDTEAFF
TGTGCCAGCAGCAGAAACAGGAGGGACACTGAAGCTTTCTTT
>once|TRBV6-1|NA|TRBJ2-1
CASSDRLSLSSYNEQFF
TGTGCCAGCAGTGATAGACTATCTCTTAGCTCCTACAATGAGCAGTTCTTC
>few|TRBV5-1|NA|TRBJ2-7
CASSLDGVPREQYF
TGCGCCAGCAGCTTGGATGGGGTTCCGCGCGAGCAGTACTTC
>few|TRBV28|NA|TRBJ1-2
CASRLGWAGYTF
TGTGCCAGCCGACTGGGGTGGGCTGGCTACACCTTC
>few|TRBV7-9|NA|TRBJ2-3
CASSLGWASTDTQYF
TGTGCCAGCAGCTTAGGGTGGGCCAGCACAGATACGCAGTATTTT
>NA|TRBV7-6|NA|TRBJ1-1
CASSLQGYTEAFF
TGTGCCAGCAGCTTACAGGGATATACTGAAGCTTTCTTT
>few|TRBV7-2|NA|TRBJ2-1
CASSLAYNEQFF
TGTGCCAGCAGCTTAGCGTACAATGAGCAGTTCTTC
>few|TRBV6-1|TRBD2|TRBJ2-5
CATSAGGEATQYF
TGTGCCACCTCTGCGGGGGGGGAAGCGACCCAGTACTTC